This T cell receptor (beta chain) was captured in a study of T-cell reconstitution after alpha-beta-depleted transplantation in children (dated by TCRdb to the mid-2010s). In the study overall: The study quantitatively tracked T-cell immune reconstitution after TCRalphabeta/CD19-depleted allogeneic hematopoietic cell transplantation in children using TCR repertoire profiling. Results the study describes overall, beyond this receptor: In some patients, the high TCRbeta diversity seen at day 60 was put down to recipient T cells and intrathymic progenitors that had survived conditioning. Hyperexpanded clone frequencies declined over subsequent months; after one year, T-cell counts and TCRbeta diversity were mostly attributed to newly produced T cells. Apparently early alphabetaT-cell count recovery about two months after transplant reportedly relied on only several hundred rapidly expanded clones derived from non-depleted graft cells.

CDR1 and CDR2 are drawn from the germline V gene (reference sequence): LGHDT, YNNKEL. From cysteine to phenylalanine, the CDR3 is 15 amino acids long. The kept DNA is CDR3 alone, 45 bases in frame from the first base. V and J are truncated by 10 bases and 5 bases respectively, leaving an intervening sequence of 21 bases. The sample's treatment or condition label is to be understood as: allogeneic hematopoietic cell transplantation with graft depleted of TCRalphabeta T cells and CD19 B cells. The transplant recipients were children given TCRalphabeta/CD19-depleted allogeneic hematopoietic cell grafts. As to this clonotype: This receptor's antigen is unknown. No base quality values were provided; no much bigger clone lies one nucleotide off.

The library was obtained by PCR. The instrument given in TCRdb is Illumina HiSeq 2500. Molecular barcoding was employed in the preparation of TCR libraries, with unique molecular identifiers being used to normalize TCRbeta repertoire quantification. The public reads were run again by TCRdb, first through fastp at Q25 and then through MiXCR, and only productive beta chains were kept. Each CDR3 protein appears once, grouped with its most common genes and DNA. This sample has fewer than 450,000 distinct CDR3 sequences in its table, and roughly 15% of those were observed once. Roughly 41% of the sample belongs to the ten largest clones.

The sequence links TRBV3-1 to TRBJ2-1; the D gene could be TRBD1 or TRBD2, each one agreeing over 5 bases. This clonotype was sampled from a male patient between 2 and 9 years old who had a stem cell transplant for acute lymphoblastic leukemia, so the T cells may come from the graft donor. Sequenced material: PBMCs, mostly from graft donor cells, taken 360 days after TCRalphabeta/CD19-depleted stem cell transplant. CDR3 sequence: CATCYTGTANNEQFF. The nucleotide sequence is given as TGTGCCACCTGTTACACCGGGACGGCCAACAATGAGCAGTTCTTC.